This T cell receptor (beta chain) comes out of a study of long-term antiretroviral therapy in people with HIV. Background on the study: When the earliest samples were collected, ART was typically delayed until CD4 counts fell.

The CDR3 is made up of 16 amino acids. Germline CDR1 reads MDHEN; CDR2 reads SYDVKM. Trimming took off 2 bases at V and 2 bases at J, with 15 bases between the two ends. Amounts of roughly 0.85-10 million cryopreserved PBMC were held in the samples before DNA extraction. Survey level was the resolution at which the v3.0 immunoSEQ assay ran. Sequencing was directed toward 40,000-50,000 T-cell genomes in each sample. Clones were read by immunoSEQ multiplex PCR, and TCRdb kept only the in-frame ones, dropping some. The sample holds about 29,000 clones, approximately 87% seen once. The receptor comes from a woman between 18 and 29 years old with HIV. V is TRBV28 and J is TRBJ1-2; D call uncertain. The sample was unsorted PBMCs, taken 0.5 years after starting antiretroviral therapy. As DNA, the CDR3 is TGTGCCAGCAGTTTAGAGGAGTTTTCAGAAAACTATGGCTACACCTTC. The encoded protein is CASSLEEFSENYGYTF.